The 7 T cell receptor beta chains below come from one sample, sequenced in a study of blood T cell repertoires in COVID-19 (dated by TCRdb to about 2020). Library generation was performed with the immunoSEQ multiplex PCR assay. Sourced from immuneACCESS, this table was stored by TCRdb with only in-frame sequences that have V and J called. A share of the clones is absent; for the studies checked, an unresolved V gene accounts for under half, and the remainder has no known explanation. This sample comprises 95,000 to 150,000 clones, over 65% of them detected only once. Together, the top ten hold around 4.5% of the sample. Specimen: peripheral blood. The receptor set was obtained from a woman in her seventies with acute or convalescent COVID-19.

The chain links TRBV2 to TRBJ1-1; D is uncertain. The CDR3 extends over 14 amino acids. The V gene lost 3 bases and the J gene lost 10 bases, with 18 bases spanning the gap. The germline CDR1 and CDR2 sequences are SNHLY and FYNNEI. The CDR3 bases are TGTGCCAGCAGTGATGGCACCTCTTTAGGGAGAGCTTTCTTT. It codes for CASSDGTSLGRAFF.

The V and J genes are TRBV18 and TRBJ1-6, with TRBD1 as a possible D gene (5 bases). Germline CDR1 is KGHSH and CDR2 is LQKENI. CDR3 length equals 15 residues. The V and J ends lost 0 bases and 7 bases respectively, with 10 bases between them. CDR3 DNA: TGTGCCAGCTCACCACCGGGGCAGTTGAATTCACCCCTCCACTTT. This gives the protein CASSPPGQLNSPLHF.

This chain joins TRBV6-5 and TRBJ1-2; D gene ambiguous. Germline CDR1 is MNHEY and CDR2 is SVGAGI. The CDR3 runs to 12 residues. Trimming removed 8 bases at V and 2 bases at J, with 9 bases between. CDR3 in DNA: TGTGCCAGCGCTAGGAGCAACTATGGCTACACCTTC. This sequence encodes CASARSNYGYTF.

The chain combines TRBV18 with TRBJ2-2, with 8 bases aligning to TRBD1. Germline V gives CDR1 KGHSH, CDR2 LQKENI. This CDR3 comprises 14 residues. The V gene end was trimmed by 6 bases and the J gene end by 4 bases; junction bases not matched to a gene: 4. The CDR3 nucleotides read TGTGCCAGCTCCGCCGGACAGGGCACCGGGGAGCTGTTTTTT. It specifies CASSAGQGTGELFF.

This chain uses TRBV30 with TRBJ1-1; D uncertain. The ends were cut back, 0 bases at V and 3 bases at J, with 20 bases in the middle. CDR1 is GTSNPN and CDR2 is SVGIG in the germline V gene (reference sequence). This CDR3 is 17 amino acids long. The CDR3 nucleotides read TGTGCCTGGAGTGTACCTGTGTATTTGAGGCTTTACACTGAAGCTTTCTTT. Amino acid sequence: CAWSVPVYLRLYTEAFF.

The J gene is TRBJ1-1, the V gene TRBV12-3 or TRBV12-4, with D perhaps TRBD1 (5 bases). V was trimmed by 8 bases and J by 4 bases, leaving 14 bases between them. The CDR3 covers 13 residues. CDR3 DNA: TGTGCCAGCGCTTCAGGGCCTGCCACTGAAGCTTTCTTT. This codes for CASASGPATEAFF.

V gene TRBV5-6 combines with J gene TRBJ2-1; D is possibly TRBD2 (7 bases). V was pared by 2 bases and J by 2 bases, with 14 bases between. Germline CDR1 and CDR2: SGHDT and YYEEEE. This CDR3 comprises 16 residues. CDR3 in DNA: TGTGCCAGCAGCTTTGACCGGGGGGCGACCTACAATGAGCAGTTCTTC. It codes for CASSFDRGATYNEQFF.